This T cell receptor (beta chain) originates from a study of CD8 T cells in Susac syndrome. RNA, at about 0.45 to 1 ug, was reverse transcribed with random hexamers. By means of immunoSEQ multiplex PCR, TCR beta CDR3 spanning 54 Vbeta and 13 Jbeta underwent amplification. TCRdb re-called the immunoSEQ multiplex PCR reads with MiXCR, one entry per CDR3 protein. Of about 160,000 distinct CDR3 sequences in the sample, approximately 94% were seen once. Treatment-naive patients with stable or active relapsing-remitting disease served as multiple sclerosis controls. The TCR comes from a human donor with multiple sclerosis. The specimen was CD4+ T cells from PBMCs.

The CDR3 protein is CASSWGGTWETQYF. CDR3 in DNA: TGTGCCAGCAGTTGGGGCGGGACCTGGGAGACCCAGTACTTC. J is TRBJ2-5 and V is TRBV12-3 or TRBV12-4, with a tentative D call TRBD2 (6 bases). This CDR3 is built from 14 residues. Trimming shortened V by 4 bases and J by 5 bases, and 14 bases separated the two germline ends.